This T cell receptor (beta chain) was sequenced for a study of beta chain features in type 1 diabetes. Study outcomes and limitations: The naive, central memory and Treg TCRB repertoires showed an apparent similarity that was greater among patients than among healthy donors. Type 1 diabetes patients had TCRB CDR3s that were shorter (moderately but significantly so) in all four CD4+ subsets.

As every portion of the isolated RNA was reverse transcribed, the sequencing read expressed TCRB transcripts. For naive, central memory and regulatory T cell samples, reads averaged roughly 3.7 million. The method was immunoSEQ multiplex PCR; TCRdb's version includes in-frame clones alone and lacks a portion of them. The profile shows about 170,000 clones, over 6% of them singletons. Per germline, CDR1 SGHTA and CDR2 FQGNSA. This CDR3 has 17 residues. V lost 0 bases and J lost 2; bases outside the gene matches: 5. This clone has a count of ten or more. The antigen remains undetermined. The sequence was collected from a man younger than 35 with type 1 diabetes. The source material was central memory CD4+ T cells from blood. This chain connects TRBV7-2 to TRBJ2-7, with 12 bases that match TRBD2. The CDR3 loop is CASSLAASSGGAYEQYF. The CDR3 bases are TGTGCCAGCAGCTTAGCGGCGTCTAGCGGGGGGGCCTACGAGCAGTACTTC.